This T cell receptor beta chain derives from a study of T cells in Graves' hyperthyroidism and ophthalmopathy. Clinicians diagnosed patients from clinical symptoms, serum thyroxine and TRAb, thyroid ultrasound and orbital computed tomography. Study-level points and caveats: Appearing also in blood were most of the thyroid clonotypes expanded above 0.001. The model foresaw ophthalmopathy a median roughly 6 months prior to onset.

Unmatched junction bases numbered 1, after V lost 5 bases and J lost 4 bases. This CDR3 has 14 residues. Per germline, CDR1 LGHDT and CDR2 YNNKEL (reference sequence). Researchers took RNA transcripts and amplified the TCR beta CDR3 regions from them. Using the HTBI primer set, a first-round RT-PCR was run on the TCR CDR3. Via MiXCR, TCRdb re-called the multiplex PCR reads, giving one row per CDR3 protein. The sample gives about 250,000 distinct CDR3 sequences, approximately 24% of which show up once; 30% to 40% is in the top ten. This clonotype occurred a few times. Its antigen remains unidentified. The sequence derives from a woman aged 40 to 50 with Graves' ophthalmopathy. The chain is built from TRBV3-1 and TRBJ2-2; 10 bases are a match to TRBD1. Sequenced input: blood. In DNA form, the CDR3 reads TGTGCCAGCAGCGGGACAGGGGCCACCGGGGAGCTGTTTTTT. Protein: CASSGTGATGELFF.